This T cell receptor beta chain was profiled in a study of neurological immune-mediated disorders. Overall study results and limits: Expanded clones shared no identical CDR3 amino acid sequences across subjects, which suggested private TCR-beta repertoires in all groups.

Healthy control samples came from blood bank volunteers in Maryland, USA. The team produced cDNA through 5'RACE using 10-nucleotide random UMIs. A single record per CDR3 protein comes from TCRdb applying MiXCR to the 5' RACE reads. The sample has 40,000 or so distinct CDR3 sequences, roughly 4.8% seen once; the top ten hold roughly 9%. Deletions cut 6 bases from V and 4 bases from J, with 9 bases between. The CDR3 length is 12 residues. Germline CDR1 and CDR2: LGHNT and FRNRAP. This clonotype was observed a few times. Its antigen is still unknown. Material: CD4+ T cells from blood. The origin of this receptor is a man between 18 and 35 years old in good health. The chain recombines TRBV12-5 with TRBJ2-5; D unresolved. Written as DNA, the CDR3 is TGTGCTAGTGGCCCTATCGGAGAGACCCAGTACTTC. Amino acids: CASGPIGETQYF.